This TCR beta chain comes out of a study of shared clonotypes between healthy human individuals. The CDR3 runs to 13 residues. Germline lookup yields CDR1 SNHLY and CDR2 FYNNEI. The V and J ends lost 8 bases and 8 bases, in that order; junction bases with no gene match: 9. TCRdb keeps only in-frame clones here, not all; method: immunoSEQ multiplex PCR. Of some 2,100,000 clones listed, approximately 95% are singletons. The chain combines TRBV2 with TRBJ1-5, with 7 bases identical to TRBD1. This clonotype originated in a man between 18 and 35 years old in good health. Input material: naive CD4+ T cells sorted from blood. Subset meaning: CD45RA+ positively selected. In DNA form, the CDR3 reads TGTGCCAGCCGAGGGACAGTCGCCGAGCCCCAGCATTTT. The encoded protein is CASRGTVAEPQHF. The complete variable domain, with remaining parts taken from reference TRBV2 and TRBJ1-5, reads EPEVTQTPSHQVTQMGQEVILRCVPISNHLYFYWYRQILGQKVEFLVSFYNNEISEKSEIFDDQFSVERPDGSNFTLKIRSTKLEDSAMYFCASRGTVAEPQHFGDGTRLSIL.